This section outlines one T cell receptor beta chain sequence together with its context. What it recognizes is unknown. The sample comes from a study of long-term antiretroviral therapy in people with HIV. Study results and caveats: Repertoires with HIV possessed tighter CDR3 length spans than those of controls. After ART, diversity increased yet remained lower than transplant donor controls.

Samples held about 0.95-10 million cryopreserved PBMC, and DNA extraction followed. At survey level, the immunoSEQ assay was run in its v3.0 version. Sequencing was intended to reach about 35,000-55,000 T-cell genomes per sample. Assay used: immunoSEQ multiplex PCR; TCRdb lists only in-frame clones, some missing. The sample holds tens of thousands of clones, more than 70% seen once. Germline V gene sequence: CDR1 MNHNS, CDR2 SASEGT. This CDR3 region has 12 residues. The V gene lost 4 bases and the J gene lost 3 bases, with 4 bases spanning the gap. This chain uses TRBV6-1 with TRBJ2-1; unclear D gene. This TCR was sampled from a man between 35 and 55 years old with HIV. Source: unsorted PBMCs, taken approximately 4.8 years after starting antiretroviral therapy. This chain's CDR3 is CASSGDYNEQFF. The DNA for the CDR3 is TGTGCCAGCAGTGGCGACTACAATGAGCAGTTCTTC.